This record looks at one T cell receptor (beta chain) sequence and its context. Its matching antigen is unknown. The data derive from a study of T cell responses to AZD1222 COVID-19 vaccine. Assay used: immunoSEQ multiplex PCR; TCRdb lists only in-frame clones, some missing. Here the sample spans roughly 140,000 clones, 92% being singletons. General study results and limits: Repertoire sampling occurred only after the peak T cell response. Females made up more of the donors, who were largely white British, and clonal diversity may have come out too low. The study found Spike-specific TCR breadth and depth rose after two AZD1222 doses.

This CDR3 spans 16 amino acids. Trimming removed 0 bases at V and 6 bases at J, with 16 bases between. Germline loops: CDR1 SGHNT, CDR2 YYREEE (reference sequence). The V gene is TRBV5-4, the J gene TRBJ2-1; maybe TRBD1 (6 bases). Material: peripheral blood, obtained 28 days after the second AZD1222 dose. This TCR derives from an adult who received the AZD1222 COVID-19 vaccine. The CDR3 nucleotides read TGTGCCAGCAGCTTGGCCGTCGGGACATTGTTCAATGAGCAGTTCTTC. It translates to CASSLAVGTLFNEQFF.